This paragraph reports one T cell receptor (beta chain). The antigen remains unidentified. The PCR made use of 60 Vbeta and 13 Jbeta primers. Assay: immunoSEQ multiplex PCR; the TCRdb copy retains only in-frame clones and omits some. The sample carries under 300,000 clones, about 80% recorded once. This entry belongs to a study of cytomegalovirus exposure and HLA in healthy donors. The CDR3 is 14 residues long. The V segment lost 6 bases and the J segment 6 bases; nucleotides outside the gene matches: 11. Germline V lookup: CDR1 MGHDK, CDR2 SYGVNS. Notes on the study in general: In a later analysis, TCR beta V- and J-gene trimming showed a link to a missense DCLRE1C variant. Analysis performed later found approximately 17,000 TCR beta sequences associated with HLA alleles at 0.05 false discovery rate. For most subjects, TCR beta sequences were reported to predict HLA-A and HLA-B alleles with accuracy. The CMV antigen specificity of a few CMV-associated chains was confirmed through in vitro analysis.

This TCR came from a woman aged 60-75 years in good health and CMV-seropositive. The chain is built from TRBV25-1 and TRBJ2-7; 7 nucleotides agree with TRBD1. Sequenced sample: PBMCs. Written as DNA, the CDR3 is TGTGCCAGCAGCCGCGCCGGGACAGCCAGCGAGCAGTACTTC. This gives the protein CASSRAGTASEQYF.